This T cell receptor (beta chain) was recovered during a study of T-cell reconstitution after alpha-beta-depleted transplantation in children. Findings and caveats of the study: Recipient T cells and thymic progenitors that survived were the source of the high TCRbeta diversity seen at day 60 in some patients. Alpha-beta T cells about two months after transplant reportedly derived from several hundred expanded graft clones. Newly produced T cells mostly accounted for T-cell counts and diversity one year post-transplant.

This clonotype occurred many times. Its antigen is not known. Unique molecular identifiers were incorporated during preparation of the TCRbeta library. TCRdb re-called the PCR reads through MiXCR, storing one row per CDR3 protein. The sample holds under 250,000 distinct CDR3 sequences, more than 20% seen once. Trimming took 7 bases from V and 2 from J, leaving 18 bases between them. Germline V gene data show CDR1 as SNHLY and CDR2 as FYNNEI. The CDR3 is made up of 16 amino acids. The sequence came from a female patient between 2 and 15 years old who had a stem cell transplant for congenital amegakaryocytic thrombocytopenia, so the T cells may come from the graft donor. The input for sequencing was PBMCs, mostly from graft donor cells, taken 360 days after TCRalphabeta/CD19-depleted stem cell transplant. This sequence joins TRBV2 and TRBJ1-5; unclear D gene. CDR3 nucleotide sequence: TGTGCCAGCACCGAAGGGCGGAGAGGTGGCAATCAGCCCCAGCATTTT. Its protein is CASTEGRRGGNQPQHF.